This TCR beta chain was found in a study of blood T cell repertoires in COVID-19. Study overall: T cells, B-cell-depleted T cells, or PBMCs provided the cDNA or gDNA that served as material.

Per the authors' pipeline: By means of reference gene primer amplification, nucleated cell counts were estimated. Sequencing was performed with immunoSEQ multiplex PCR; in TCRdb, only in-frame clones are kept and a portion is missing. V and J calls and clone size follow that table, whereas D and trimming were derived from the DNA. The sample contains 300,000 to 350,000 clones, roughly 90% of which appear only once. Trimming pared 1 base from V and 2 bases from J, leaving 12 bases between. There are 14 residues in the CDR3. From germline, CDR1 is GTSNPN and CDR2 SVGIG (reference sequence). The sample taken for sequencing was peripheral blood. This rearrangement joins TRBV30 to TRBJ2-7; D is undetermined. The origin of this receptor is a woman in her 70s with COVID-19, enrolled during active disease. The CDR3 nucleotides read TGTGCCTGGAGTGGTACGCTGGGCCCCTACGAGCAGTACTTC. It yields the protein CAWSGTLGPYEQYF.